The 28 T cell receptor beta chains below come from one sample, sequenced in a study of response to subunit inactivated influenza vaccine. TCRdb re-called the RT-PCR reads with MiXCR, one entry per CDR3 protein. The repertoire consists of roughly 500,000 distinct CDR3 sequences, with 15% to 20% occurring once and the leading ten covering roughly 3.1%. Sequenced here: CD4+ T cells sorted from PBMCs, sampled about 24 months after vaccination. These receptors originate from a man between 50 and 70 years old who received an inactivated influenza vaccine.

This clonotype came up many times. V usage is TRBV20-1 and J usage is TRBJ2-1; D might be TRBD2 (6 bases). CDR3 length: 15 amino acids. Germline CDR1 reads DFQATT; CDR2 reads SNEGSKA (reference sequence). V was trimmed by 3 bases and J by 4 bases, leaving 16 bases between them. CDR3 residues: CSARRGRANYNEQFF. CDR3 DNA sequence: TGCAGTGCTAGGCGGGGCAGAGCAAATTACAATGAGCAGTTCTTC.

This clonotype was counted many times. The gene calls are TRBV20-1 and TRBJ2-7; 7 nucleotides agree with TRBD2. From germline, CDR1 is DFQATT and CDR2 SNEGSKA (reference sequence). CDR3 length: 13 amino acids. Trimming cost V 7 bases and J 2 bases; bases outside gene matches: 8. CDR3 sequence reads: CSGVGTTTYEQYF. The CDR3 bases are TGCAGTGGGGTTGGGACTACTACCTACGAGCAGTACTTC.

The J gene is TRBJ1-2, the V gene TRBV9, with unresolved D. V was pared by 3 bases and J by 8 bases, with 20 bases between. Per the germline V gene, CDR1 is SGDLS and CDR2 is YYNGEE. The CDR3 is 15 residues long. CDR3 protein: CASSEEQSISNGYTF. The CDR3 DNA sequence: TGTGCCAGCAGCGAGGAACAGAGTATCTCGAACGGCTACACCTTC.

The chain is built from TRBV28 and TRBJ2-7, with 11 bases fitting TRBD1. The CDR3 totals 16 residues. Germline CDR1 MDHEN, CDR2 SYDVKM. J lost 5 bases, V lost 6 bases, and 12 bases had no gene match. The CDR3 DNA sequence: TGTGCCAGCAGCACTCCACTCACGGGACAGGGGGACGAGCAGTACTTC. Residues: CASSTPLTGQGDEQYF.

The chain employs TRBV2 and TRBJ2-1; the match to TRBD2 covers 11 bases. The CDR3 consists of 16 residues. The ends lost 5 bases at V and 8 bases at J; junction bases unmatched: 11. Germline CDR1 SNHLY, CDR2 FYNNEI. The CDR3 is CASSTRLAGNLYEQFF. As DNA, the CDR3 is TGTGCCAGCAGTACACGACTAGCGGGGAACCTTTATGAGCAGTTCTTC.

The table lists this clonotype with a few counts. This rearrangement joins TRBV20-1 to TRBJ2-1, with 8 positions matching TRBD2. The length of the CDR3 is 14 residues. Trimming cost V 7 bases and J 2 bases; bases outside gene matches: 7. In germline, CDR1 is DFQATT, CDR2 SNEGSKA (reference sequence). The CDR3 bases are TGCAGTGTGATAGCGGGAAGGGCCTACAATGAGCAGTTCTTC. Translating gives CSVIAGRAYNEQFF.

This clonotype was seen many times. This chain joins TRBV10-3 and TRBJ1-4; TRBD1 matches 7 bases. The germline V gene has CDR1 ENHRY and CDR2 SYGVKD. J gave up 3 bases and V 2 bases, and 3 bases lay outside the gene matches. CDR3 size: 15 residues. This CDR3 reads CAISETGTANEKLFF. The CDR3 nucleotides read TGTGCCATCAGTGAGACCGGGACAGCTAATGAAAAACTGTTTTTT.

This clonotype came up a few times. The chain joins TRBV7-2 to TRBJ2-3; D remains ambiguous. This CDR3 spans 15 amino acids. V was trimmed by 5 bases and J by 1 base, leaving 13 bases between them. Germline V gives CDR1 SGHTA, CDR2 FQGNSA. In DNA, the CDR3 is TGTGCCAGCAGCCTCTCCGGGTGGGGCACAGATACGCAGTATTTT. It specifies CASSLSGWGTDTQYF.

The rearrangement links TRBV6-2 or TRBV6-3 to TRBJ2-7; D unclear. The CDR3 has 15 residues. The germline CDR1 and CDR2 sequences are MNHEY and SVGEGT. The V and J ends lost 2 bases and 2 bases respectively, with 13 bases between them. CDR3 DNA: TGTGCCAGCAGTTACGGCTCAATGACCACCTACGAGCAGTACTTC. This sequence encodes CASSYGSMTTYEQYF.

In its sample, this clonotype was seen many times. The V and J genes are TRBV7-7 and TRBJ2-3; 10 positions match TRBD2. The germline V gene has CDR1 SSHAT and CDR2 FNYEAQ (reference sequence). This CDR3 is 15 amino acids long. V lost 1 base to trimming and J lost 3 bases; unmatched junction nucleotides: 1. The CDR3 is CASSLGSGRTDTQYF. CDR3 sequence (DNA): TGTGCCAGCAGCTTAGGTAGCGGGAGGACAGATACGCAGTATTTT.

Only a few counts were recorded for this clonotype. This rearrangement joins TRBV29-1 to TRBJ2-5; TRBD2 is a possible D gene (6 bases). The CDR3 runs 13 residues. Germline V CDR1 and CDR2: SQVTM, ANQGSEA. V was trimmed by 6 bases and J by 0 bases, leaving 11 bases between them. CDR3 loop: CSVGEVYQETQYF. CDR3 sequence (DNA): TGCAGCGTGGGGGAGGTGTACCAAGAGACCCAGTACTTC.

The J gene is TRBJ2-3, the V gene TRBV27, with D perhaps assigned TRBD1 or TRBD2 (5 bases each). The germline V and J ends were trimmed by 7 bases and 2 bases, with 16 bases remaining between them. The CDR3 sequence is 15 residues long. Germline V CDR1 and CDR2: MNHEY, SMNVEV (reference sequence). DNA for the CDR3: TGTGCCAGCATGTCCCGGGGCTACCTCACAGATACGCAGTATTTT. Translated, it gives CASMSRGYLTDTQYF.

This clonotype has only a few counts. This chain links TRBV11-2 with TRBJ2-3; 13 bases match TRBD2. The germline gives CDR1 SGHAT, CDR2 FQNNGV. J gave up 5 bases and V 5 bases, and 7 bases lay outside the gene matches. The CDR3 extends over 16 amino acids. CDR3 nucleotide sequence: TGTGCCAGCAGCGAAACTAGCGGGGGGGCAATAGATACGCAGTATTTT. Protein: CASSETSGGAIDTQYF.

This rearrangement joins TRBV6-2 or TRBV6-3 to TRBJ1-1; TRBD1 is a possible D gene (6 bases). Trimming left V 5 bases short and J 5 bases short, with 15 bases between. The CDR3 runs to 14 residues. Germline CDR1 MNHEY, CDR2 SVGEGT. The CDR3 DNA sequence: TGTGCCAGCAGTACAATCCACCAGGGGACTGAAGCTTTCTTT. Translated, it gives CASSTIHQGTEAFF.

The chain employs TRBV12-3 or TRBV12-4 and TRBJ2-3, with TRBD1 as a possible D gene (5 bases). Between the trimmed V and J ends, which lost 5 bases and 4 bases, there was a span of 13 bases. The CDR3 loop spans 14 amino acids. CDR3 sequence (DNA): TGTGCCAGCAGTCGCCTTGGGGCTGCAGATACGCAGTATTTT. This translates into CASSRLGAADTQYF.

The CDR3 bases are TGTGCCAGTAGGTCCCAGGAGGGACAGGGTTACAATGAGCAGTTCTTC. It is translated as CASRSQEGQGYNEQFF. J is TRBJ2-1 and V is TRBV19, with TRBD1 matching over 9 bases. V dropped 6 bases and J dropped 4; count of bases not matched to a gene: 10. The CDR3 length is 16 residues. Per germline, CDR1 LNHDA and CDR2 SQIVND (reference sequence).

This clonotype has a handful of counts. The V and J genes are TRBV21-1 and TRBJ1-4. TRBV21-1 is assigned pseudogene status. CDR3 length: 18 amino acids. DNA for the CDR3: TGTGCCAGCAGCAAAAGAGAGGGTGGAGGGGCAACTAATGAAAAACTGTTTTTT. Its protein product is CASSKREGGGATNEKLFF.

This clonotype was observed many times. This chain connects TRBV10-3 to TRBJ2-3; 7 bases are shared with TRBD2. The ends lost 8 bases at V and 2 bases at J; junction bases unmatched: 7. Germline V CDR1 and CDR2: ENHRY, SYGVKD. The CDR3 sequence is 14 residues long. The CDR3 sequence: CAIRGGTYTDTQYF. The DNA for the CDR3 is TGTGCCATCCGGGGAGGGACGTACACAGATACGCAGTATTTT.

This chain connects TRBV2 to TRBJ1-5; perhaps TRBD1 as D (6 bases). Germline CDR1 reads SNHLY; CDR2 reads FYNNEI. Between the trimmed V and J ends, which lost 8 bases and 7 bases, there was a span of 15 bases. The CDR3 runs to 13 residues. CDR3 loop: CASGGQGGQPQHF. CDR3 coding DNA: TGTGCCAGCGGGGGGCAGGGAGGACAGCCCCAGCATTTT.

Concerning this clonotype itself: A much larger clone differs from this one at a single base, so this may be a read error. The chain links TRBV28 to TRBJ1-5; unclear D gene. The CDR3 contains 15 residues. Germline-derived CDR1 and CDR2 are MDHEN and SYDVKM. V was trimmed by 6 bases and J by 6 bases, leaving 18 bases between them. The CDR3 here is CASSPPPGEIQPQHF. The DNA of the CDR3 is TGTGCCAGCAGCCCGCCCCCCGGGGAGATTCAGCCCCAGCATTTT.

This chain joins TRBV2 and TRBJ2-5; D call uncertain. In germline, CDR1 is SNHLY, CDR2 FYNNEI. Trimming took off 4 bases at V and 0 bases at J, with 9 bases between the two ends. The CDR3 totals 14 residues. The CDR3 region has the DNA TGTGCCAGCAGTGTCCGGATGTACCAAGAGACCCAGTACTTC. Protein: CASSVRMYQETQYF.

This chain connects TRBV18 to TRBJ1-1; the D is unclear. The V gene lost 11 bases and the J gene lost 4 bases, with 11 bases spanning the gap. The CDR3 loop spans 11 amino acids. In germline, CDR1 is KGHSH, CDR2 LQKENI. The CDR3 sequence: CAGGGATEAFF. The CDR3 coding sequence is TGTGCCGGCGGTGGTGCCACTGAAGCTTTCTTT. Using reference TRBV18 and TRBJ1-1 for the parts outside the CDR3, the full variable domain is NAGVMQNPRHLVRRRGQEARLRCSPMKGHSHVYWYRQLPEEGLKFMVYLQKENIIDESGMPKERFSAEFPKEGPSILRIQQVVRGDSAAYFCAGGGATEAFFGQGTRLTVV.

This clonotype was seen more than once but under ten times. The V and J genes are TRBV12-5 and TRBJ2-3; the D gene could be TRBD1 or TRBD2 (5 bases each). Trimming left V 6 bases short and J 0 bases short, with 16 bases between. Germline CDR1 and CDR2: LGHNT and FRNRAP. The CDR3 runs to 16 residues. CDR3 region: CASGPGTATSTDTQYF. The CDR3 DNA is TGTGCTAGTGGCCCGGGGACGGCCACTAGCACAGATACGCAGTATTTT.

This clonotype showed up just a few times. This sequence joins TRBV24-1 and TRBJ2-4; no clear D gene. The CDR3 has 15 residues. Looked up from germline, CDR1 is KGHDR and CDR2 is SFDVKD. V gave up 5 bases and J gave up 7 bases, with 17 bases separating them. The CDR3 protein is CATSALHRRSNIQYF. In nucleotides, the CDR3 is TGTGCCACCAGTGCTCTACATAGACGGTCCAACATTCAGTACTTC.

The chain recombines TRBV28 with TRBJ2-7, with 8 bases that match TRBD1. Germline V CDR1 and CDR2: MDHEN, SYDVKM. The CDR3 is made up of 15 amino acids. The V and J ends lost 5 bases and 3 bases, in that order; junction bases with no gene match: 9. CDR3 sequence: CASSPPDRERYEQYF. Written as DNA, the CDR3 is TGTGCCAGCAGTCCCCCGGACAGGGAACGCTACGAGCAGTACTTC.

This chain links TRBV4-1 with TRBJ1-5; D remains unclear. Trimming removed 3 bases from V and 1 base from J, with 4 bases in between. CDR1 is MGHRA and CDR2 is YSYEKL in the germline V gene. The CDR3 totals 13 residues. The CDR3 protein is CASSQLSNQPQHF. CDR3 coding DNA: TGCGCCAGCAGCCAGCTAAGCAATCAGCCCCAGCATTTT.

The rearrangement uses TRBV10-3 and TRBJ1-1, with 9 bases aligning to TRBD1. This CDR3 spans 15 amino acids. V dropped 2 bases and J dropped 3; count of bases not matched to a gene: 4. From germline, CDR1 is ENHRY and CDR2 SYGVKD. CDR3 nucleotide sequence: TGTGCCATCAGTGAGGTGACAGGGGGATACACTGAAGCTTTCTTT. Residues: CAISEVTGGYTEAFF.

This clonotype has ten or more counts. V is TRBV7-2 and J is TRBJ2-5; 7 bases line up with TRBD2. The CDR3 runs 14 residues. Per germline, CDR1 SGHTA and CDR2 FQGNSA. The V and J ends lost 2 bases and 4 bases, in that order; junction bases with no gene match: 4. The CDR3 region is CASSLRGSLETQYF. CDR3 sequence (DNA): TGTGCCAGCAGCTTACGCGGGAGTTTAGAGACCCAGTACTTC.